Listed here are 10 T cell receptor beta chains from one sample, sequenced in a study of blood T cell repertoires in COVID-19. Sequencing used immunoSEQ multiplex PCR; TCRdb keeps in-frame clones, though not all of them. The sample consists of approximately 140,000 clones, 88% of them appearing once. Material for sequencing was peripheral blood. The receptors were gathered from a human donor in a cohort sampled during active COVID-19.

The V call is TRBV7-9, the J call TRBJ2-1; 10 bases map to TRBD2. The CDR3 is 18 amino acids. V shed 2 bases and J 8 bases; nucleotides not matched to a gene: 15. In germline, CDR1 is SEHNR, CDR2 FQNEAQ (reference sequence). The CDR3 spells CASSLPPAGLARLYEQFF. The DNA for the CDR3 is TGTGCCAGCAGCTTACCTCCCGCGGGACTAGCGAGGCTCTATGAGCAGTTCTTC. Combining the CDR3 with reference TRBV7-9 and TRBJ2-1 gives the whole variable domain DTGVSQNPRHKITKRGQNVTFRCDPISEHNRLYWYRQTLGQGPEFLTYFQNEAQLEKSRLLSDRFSAERPKGSFSTLEIQRTEQGDSAMYLCASSLPPAGLARLYEQFFGPGTRLTVL.

The chain employs TRBV28 and TRBJ1-5; D remains ambiguous. V dropped 6 bases and J dropped 4 bases, with 10 bases sitting between them. The CDR3 runs to 13 residues. Germline V CDR1 and CDR2: MDHEN, SYDVKM. Here the CDR3 DNA reads TGTGCCAGCAGATTGCGGCAGAATCAGCCCCAGCATTTT. Translation gives CASRLRQNQPQHF. The full variable domain, with the rest looked up from reference TRBV28 and TRBJ1-5, is DVKVTQSSRYLVKRTGEKVFLECVQDMDHENMFWYRQDPGLGLRLIYFSYDVKMKEKGDIPEGYSVSREKKERFSLILESASTNQTSMYLCASRLRQNQPQHFGDGTRLSIL.

This clone has a handful of counts. The J gene is TRBJ2-2, the V gene TRBV19; 9 nucleotides line up with TRBD2. The CDR3 loop spans 15 amino acids. CDR1 and CDR2 from the germline V gene are LNHDA and SQIVND (reference sequence). The ends lost 5 bases at V and 7 bases at J; junction bases unmatched: 8. The CDR3: CASSSSGKVGGELFF. CDR3 DNA: TGTGCCAGTAGTTCTAGCGGGAAAGTAGGCGGGGAGCTGTTTTTT.

Only one count was recorded for this clone. V and J are TRBV9 and TRBJ1-6, with no clear D. Germline CDR1 and CDR2: SGDLS and YYNGEE. Between the trimmed V and J ends, which lost 2 bases and 4 bases, there was a span of 10 bases. The CDR3 sequence is 15 residues long. This CDR3 is CASSVHQEYNSPLHF. As DNA, the CDR3 is TGTGCCAGCAGCGTCCACCAGGAATATAATTCACCCCTCCACTTT. Together with reference TRBV9 and TRBJ1-6, the CDR3 gives the full variable domain: DSGVTQTPKHLITATGQRVTLRCSPRSGDLSVYWYQQSLDQGLQFLIQYYNGEERAKGNILERFSAQQFPDLHSELNLSSLELGDSALYFCASSVHQEYNSPLHFGNGTRLTVT.

The CDR3 loop is CASSQPLSGRAYNEQFF. In nucleotides, the CDR3 is TGTGCCAGCAGCCAACCCTTGAGCGGGAGGGCCTACAATGAGCAGTTCTTC. This rearrangement joins TRBV4-2 to TRBJ2-1, with 10 bases matching TRBD2. This CDR3 contains 17 residues. The J segment lost 2 bases and the V segment lost 2 bases, leaving 6 bases of the junction unmatched. The germline V gene encodes CDR1 LGHNA and CDR2 YNFKEQ.

The rearrangement uses TRBV14 and TRBJ2-5, with TRBD2 identical over 8 bases. Per the germline V gene, CDR1 is SGHDN and CDR2 is FVKESK. The V gene end was trimmed by 1 base and the J gene end by 0 bases; junction bases not matched to a gene: 4. This CDR3 comprises 16 residues. CDR3 sequence: CASSQGTSRYQETQYF. The CDR3 region has the DNA TGTGCCAGCAGCCAAGGGACTAGCAGATACCAAGAGACCCAGTACTTC.

V is TRBV7-3 and J is TRBJ1-6, with D possibly matching TRBD1 (5 bases). The CDR3 loop spans 14 amino acids. V dropped 2 bases and J dropped 9 bases, with 11 bases sitting between them. CDR1 SGHTA and CDR2 FQGTGA come from the germline V gene. Here the CDR3 reads CASSLGGVGSPLHF. For the CDR3, the DNA is TGTGCCAGCAGCTTAGGGGGGGTGGGTTCACCCCTCCACTTT.

The genes are TRBV6-5 and TRBJ1-1; maybe TRBD1 (6 bases). The germline gives CDR1 MNHEY, CDR2 SVGAGI. This CDR3 spans 12 amino acids. With 5 bases removed from V and 4 bases from J, the gap between germline ends came to 8 bases. The CDR3 region has the DNA TGTGCCAGCAGTACAGGGTTCACTGAAGCTTTCTTT. It translates to CASSTGFTEAFF.

This clone was found a few times. The V call is TRBV10-1, the J call TRBJ1-5; 8 positions match TRBD1. Trimming at V came to 7 bases and at J to 0 bases, leaving 23 bases not matched to a gene. The CDR3 totals 21 residues. From germline, CDR1 is WNHNN and CDR2 SYGVQD (reference sequence). The CDR3 DNA reads as TGCGCCAGCAAAGACAGGGGTGAAAAGGGCCTGAAATCAGATAGCAATCAGCCCCAGCATTTT. This gives the protein CASKDRGEKGLKSDSNQPQHF.

This chain uses TRBV19 with TRBJ1-1; D is undetermined. Deletions cut 8 bases from V and 1 base from J, with 11 bases between. The CDR3 has 13 amino acids. Germline loops: CDR1 LNHDA, CDR2 SQIVND (reference sequence). The CDR3 nucleotides read TGTGCCAGTGGGTGGGGAGAGAACACTGAAGCTTTCTTT. As protein: CASGWGENTEAFF.